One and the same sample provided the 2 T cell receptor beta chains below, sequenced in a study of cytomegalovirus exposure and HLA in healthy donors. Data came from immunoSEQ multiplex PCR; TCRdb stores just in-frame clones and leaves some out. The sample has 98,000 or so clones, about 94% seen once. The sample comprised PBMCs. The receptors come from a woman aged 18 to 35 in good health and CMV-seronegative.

The CDR3 coding sequence is TGTGCCAGCAGCGTCAGTCCCGGGGGGGCCTCTAATTCACCCCTCCACTTT. Encoded protein: CASSVSPGGASNSPLHF. This rearrangement joins TRBV9 to TRBJ1-6; perhaps TRBD1 as D (6 bases). This CDR3 is 17 amino acids long. Looked up from germline, CDR1 is SGDLS and CDR2 is YYNGEE. The germline V and J ends were trimmed by 2 bases and 6 bases, with 18 bases remaining between them.

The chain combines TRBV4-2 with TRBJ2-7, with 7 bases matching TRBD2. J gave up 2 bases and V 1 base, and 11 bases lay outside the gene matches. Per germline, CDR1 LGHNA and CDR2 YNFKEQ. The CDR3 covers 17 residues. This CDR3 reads CASSQVFGGGITYEQYF. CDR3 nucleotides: TGTGCCAGCAGCCAAGTGTTTGGGGGGGGGATAACCTACGAGCAGTACTTC.